The source of this TCR beta chain is a study of shared clonotypes between healthy human individuals. Method: immunoSEQ multiplex PCR; TCRdb's copy keeps in-frame clones and lacks some. The data show 110,000 or so clones, more than 65% seen once. The sample holds many counts of this clone. Germline loops: CDR1 LNHDA, CDR2 SQIVND (reference sequence). This CDR3 comprises 13 residues. Deletions cut 4 bases from V and 8 bases from J, with 14 bases between. Sample: memory CD8+ T cells sorted from blood. Subset meaning: CD45RO+ cells pooled with CCR7-negative TemRA cells. This receptor was obtained from a woman aged 25 to 39 in good health. The chain carries TRBV19 and TRBJ1-1; tentatively, D is TRBD1 (5 bases). The CDR3 nucleotides are TGTGCCAGTAGTAGAGCGGGGCAAGACGAAGCTTTCTTT. Translating gives CASSRAGQDEAFF.